Below are 3 T cell receptor beta chains sequenced from a single sample in a study of T-cell reconstitution after alpha-beta-depleted transplantation in children. Preparation of the TCRbeta library involved a method that used unique molecular identifiers. In TCRdb, the PCR reads were re-called with MiXCR into one record per CDR3 protein. The sample lists hundreds of thousands of distinct CDR3 sequences, about 11% occurring once. Specimen: PBMCs from the stem cell graft donor, collected from the stem cell graft. The receptors derive from a human donor who donated a stem cell graft to a child with acute lymphoblastic leukemia.

This clonotype was seen more than once but under ten times. This chain uses TRBV19 with TRBJ2-4, with D possibly TRBD1 on 6 matching bases. Germline CDR1 reads LNHDA; CDR2 reads SQIVND (reference sequence). CDR3 length: 16 amino acids. V was shortened by 3 bases and J by 5 bases, with 17 bases between the two germline ends. The CDR3 sequence: CASSMGYLGQQNIQYF. DNA of the CDR3: TGTGCCAGTAGTATGGGATATCTAGGACAGCAAAACATTCAGTACTTC.

Remarks on this clonotype: Given a much more abundant clone one base away, this may be a read error. The chain employs TRBV30 and TRBJ1-5; D is unresolved. The CDR3 sequence is 14 residues long. CDR1 and CDR2 (germline): GTSNPN, SVGIG (reference sequence). The V end was cut by 3 bases, the J end by 9 bases, with 18 bases between. CDR3 DNA: TGTGCCTGGAGCCATAGGACTCCTCCGCGGCCCCAGCATTTT. This gives the protein CAWSHRTPPRPQHF.

Of note for this clonotype: Since a much larger clone is just one base distant, this may be a read error. The chain links TRBV18 to TRBJ2-7; 10 nucleotides agree with TRBD1. The CDR3 loop spans 13 amino acids. In germline, CDR1 is KGHSH, CDR2 LQKENI. The CDR3, as DNA: TGTGCCAGCTCTCTGGACAGGGGGGACGACCAGTACTTC. Amino acid sequence: CASSLDRGDDQYF. The full variable domain, its missing parts supplied by reference TRBV18 and TRBJ2-7, is NAGVMQNPRHLVRRRGQEARLRCSPMKGHSHVYWYRQLPEEGLKFMVYLQKENIIDESGMPKERFSAEFPKEGPSILRIQQVVRGDSAAYFCASSLDRGDDQYFGPGTRLTVT.